This is a list of T cell receptor beta chains from one sample in a study of CD8+ T cells in alopecia areata. Sequenced by immunoSEQ multiplex PCR; TCRdb stores in-frame clones only, minus some. This table has roughly 220,000 clones, 35% to 45% appearing once. The starting material was CD4+ T cells sorted from blood, obtained at approximately week 34, from a patient treated with tofacitinib. The receptors here all came from a human donor with alopecia areata. Both conserved end residues are part of each CDR3. The D gene is left open where the match is weak. The size of a clone is reported for some rows only, either as once, few or many, or as a class for expanded clones.

v_call	j_call	d_call	clone_size	cdr3_nt	cdr3_aa
TRBV6-5	TRBJ1-1	.	few	TGTGCCAGCAGTTGGGAGGATGGGGGGACTGAAGCTTTCTTT	CASSWEDGGTEAFF
TRBV30	TRBJ1-1	.	few	TGTGCCTGGACCGACTCTAGGAGAGCTTTCTTT	CAWTDSRRAFF
TRBV18	TRBJ1-1	.	.	TGTGCCAGCTCATCTACCCGAACAATCGAAGCTTTCTTT	CASSSTRTIEAFF
TRBV7-8	TRBJ1-2	.	.	TGTGCCAGCAGCTTACTCGACAGGAATAACTATGGCTACACCTTC	CASSLLDRNNYGYTF
TRBV30	TRBJ2-5	TRBD2	.	TGTGCCTGGAATGAGGGACTAGGGCAAGAGACCCAGTACTTC	CAWNEGLGQETQYF
TRBV6-1	TRBJ2-7	.	.	TGTGCCAGCACCGCCCGGTCGGGGAGCTCCTACGAGCAGTACTTC	CASTARSGSSYEQYF
TRBV19	TRBJ2-2	TRBD1	.	TGTGCCAGTAGCCACCCGGGACAGTCAACCGGGGAGCTGTTTTTT	CASSHPGQSTGELFF
TRBV2	TRBJ1-6	.	.	TGTGCCAGCACCCGACAGAATTCACCCCTCCACTTT	CASTRQNSPLHF
TRBV7-2	TRBJ1-5	TRBD1	.	TGTGCCAGCAGTCTGGGACAGGGATATCAGCCCCAGCATTTT	CASSLGQGYQPQHF
TRBV29-1	TRBJ1-1	.	.	TGCAGCGTTGATCTTCCTCTGGGGCCGAACACTGAAGCTTTCTTT	CSVDLPLGPNTEAFF
TRBV27	TRBJ1-1	.	few	TGTGCCAGCAGTTTCCTTCACAGGGCTACTGAAGCTTTCTTT	CASSFLHRATEAFF
TRBV30	TRBJ1-1	.	.	TGTGCCTGGAGCGAATGGAGGACTGAAGCTTTCTTT	CAWSEWRTEAFF
TRBV4-2	TRBJ2-7	.	few	TGTGCCAGCAGCCAAGGCTCCACGACTCCGGCAGCAGCCTCCTACGAGCAGTACTTC	CASSQGSTTPAAASYEQYF
TRBV2	TRBJ1-1	TRBD1	.	TGTGCCAGCAGTGCACAGGGGATTAATGAAGCTTTCTTT	CASSAQGINEAFF
TRBV18	TRBJ1-1	.	.	TGTGCCAGCTCACCACCTAACGGACAGAGTAACACTGAAGCTTTCTTT	CASSPPNGQSNTEAFF
TRBV19	TRBJ2-7	TRBD2	few	TGTGCCAGTAGTAACCCTAGCGGGAGGTACGAGCAGTACTTC	CASSNPSGRYEQYF
TRBV14	TRBJ1-1	.	few	TGTGCCAGCAGCCGGGGGGGCATGAACACTGAAGCTTTCTTT	CASSRGGMNTEAFF
TRBV6-6	TRBJ2-7	TRBD2	.	TGTGCCAGCAGTTACTCCGGCGGGGGGCCCTACGAGCAGTACTTC	CASSYSGGGPYEQYF
TRBV30	TRBJ2-7	TRBD2	.	TGTGCCTGGAGTGCTAAGGTAGCGGGAGGCGACGAGCAGTACTTC	CAWSAKVAGGDEQYF
TRBV14	TRBJ2-1	.	.	TGTGCCAGCAGCAACAAACGGACCCTTAGCCTCAATGAGCAGTTCTTC	CASSNKRTLSLNEQFF
TRBV20-1	TRBJ2-1	.	once	TGCAGTGTTGGCAGCCCAAATGAGCAGTTCTTC	CSVGSPNEQFF
TRBV7-6	TRBJ2-2	.	few	TGTGCCAGCAGCCCCATGGGGTTGAACACCGGGGAGCTGTTTTTT	CASSPMGLNTGELFF
TRBV6-6	TRBJ2-2	TRBD2	few	TGTGCCAGCAATAGAGCGGGAGCCAACACCGGGGAGCTGTTTTTT	CASNRAGANTGELFF
TRBV30	TRBJ2-6	TRBD1	.	TGTGCCTGGAGCCTTCCCGGGACAGGGAGGTCTGGGGCCAACGTCCTGACTTTC	CAWSLPGTGRSGANVLTF
TRBV19	TRBJ2-2	.	.	TGTGCCAGTAGTAAACAGGAGACCGGGGAGCTGTTTTTT	CASSKQETGELFF
TRBV7-2	TRBJ1-5	.	.	TGTGCCAGCAGCTTAGTGGCAGGGCCTCGAAACAATCAGCCCCAGCATTTT	CASSLVAGPRNNQPQHF
TRBV5-4	TRBJ1-4	TRBD1	.	TGTGCCAGCAGCTTAAACCCCGGGACAGGTTTCGGCTTTAATGAAAAACTGTTTTTT	CASSLNPGTGFGFNEKLFF
TRBV7-9	TRBJ2-1	.	.	TGTGCCAGCAGCTCCCCTACTAGTAGTGAGCAGTTCTTC	CASSSPTSSEQFF
TRBV4-2	TRBJ2-2	.	.	TGTGCCAGCAGCCAATCCCCAGTGAACACCGGGGAGCTGTTTTTT	CASSQSPVNTGELFF
TRBV30	TRBJ2-6	.	.	TGTGCCTGGAGTGTACGGACATCTGGGGCCAACGTCCTGACTTTC	CAWSVRTSGANVLTF
TRBV2	TRBJ1-2	.	few	TGTGCCAGCAGGAGACAGGTGCCCTATGGCTACACCTTC	CASRRQVPYGYTF
TRBV18	TRBJ1-2	.	few	TGTGCCAGCTCACCAGCGGCCCAGGGCTATGGCTACACCTTC	CASSPAAQGYGYTF
TRBV7-3	TRBJ2-5	.	.	TGTGCCAGCAGCTTAACCAGCATCCAAGAGACCCAGTACTTC	CASSLTSIQETQYF
TRBV7-6	TRBJ1-1	.	few	TGTGCCAGCAGCCCTAGACGGATGAACACTGAAGCTTTCTTT	CASSPRRMNTEAFF
TRBV19	TRBJ1-5	TRBD1	few	TGTGCCAGTAGACTACAAGGGACAGGGGGTCATCAGCCCCAGCATTTT	CASRLQGTGGHQPQHF
TRBV7-8	TRBJ1-1	.	.	TGTGCCAGCATCTATAACACTGAAGCTTTCTTT	CASIYNTEAFF
TRBV7-9	TRBJ1-4	.	few	TGTGCCAGCAATAGGGCAGAGACTAATGAAAAACTGTTTTTT	CASNRAETNEKLFF
TRBV30	TRBJ1-1	.	few	TGTGCCTGGAGTTTCAGGGGGAACACTGAAGCTTTCTTT	CAWSFRGNTEAFF
TRBV9	TRBJ1-1	.	few	TGTGCCAGCAGCCCAGACCCATTCCCAAAAAATACTGAAGCTTTCTTT	CASSPDPFPKNTEAFF
TRBV10-3	TRBJ2-7	.	few	TGTGCCATCAGTACTGGGAAGTCCTACGAGCAGTACTTC	CAISTGKSYEQYF
TRBV9	TRBJ1-2	.	.	TGTGCCAGCAGCGCGGACGTCAACCCCCGGCTCTATGGCTACACCTTC	CASSADVNPRLYGYTF
TRBV29-1	TRBJ1-2	.	few	TGCAGCGTTGAGCGGCAGGGGCTTGGCTACACCTTC	CSVERQGLGYTF
TRBV29-1	TRBJ1-2	.	few	TGCAGCGTTGTCTCGGTCGCTGGCTACACCTTC	CSVVSVAGYTF
TRBV21-1	TRBJ2-3	.	.	TGTGCCAGCAGCAAAGGAAGCAGGGGACGCACAGATACGCAGTATTTT	CASSKGSRGRTDTQYF
TRBV30	TRBJ1-2	.	.	TGTGCCTGGCAGTCGGGCAGGATTAACTATGGCTACACCTTC	CAWQSGRINYGYTF
TRBV7-2	TRBJ2-3	.	few	TGTGCCAGCAGCTTAGGGGGTACAGATACGCAGTATTTT	CASSLGGTDTQYF
TRBV5-4	TRBJ1-2	.	.	TGTGCCAGCAGCTTGGTGGGGGGCCCCGATGGCTACACCTTC	CASSLVGGPDGYTF
TRBV29-1	TRBJ1-3	TRBD1	few	TGCAGCGTTGAGGACAGGGAGGAGTGGGGAAACACCATATATTTT	CSVEDREEWGNTIYF
TRBV7-9	TRBJ1-1	TRBD1	.	TGTGCCAGCAGCCCGAGGGCGGGACAGGGGACTGAAGCTTTCTTT	CASSPRAGQGTEAFF
TRBV6-5	TRBJ1-4	.	.	TGTGCCAGCAGTTACGGGACCGGGGTAGAAAAACTGTTTTTT	CASSYGTGVEKLFF
TRBV15	TRBJ2-3	.	.	TGTGCCACCAGCAGAGACAGGGTTTCTGTCGATACGCAGTATTTT	CATSRDRVSVDTQYF
TRBV6-6	TRBJ2-3	TRBD2	few	TGTGCCAGCAGTTCACTTATCGGGACTAGCGCTGCTTTT	CASSSLIGTSAAF
TRBV4-3	TRBJ2-5	TRBD2	.	TGCGCCAGCAGCCCAGCTACATTTAGCGGGGAAGAGACCCAGTACTTC	CASSPATFSGEETQYF
TRBV29-1	TRBJ1-4	TRBD1	few	TGCAGCGTTGACCCCGACAGGGGTGGGGAAAAACTGTTTTTT	CSVDPDRGGEKLFF
TRBV5-1	TRBJ2-7	.	.	TGCGCCAGCAGCTCCCTTTCCTACGAGCAGTACTTC	CASSSLSYEQYF